These 2 T cell receptor beta chains were sequenced from one sample in a study of blood T cell repertoires in COVID-19. The repertoire was sequenced with immunoSEQ multiplex PCR; TCRdb's copy has only in-frame clones and lacks some. The repertoire holds around 310,000 clones, with 88% as singletons. The sample comprised PBMCs or T cells enriched from blood (not recorded which). Receptors were obtained from a man aged 25-45 years who had recovered from COVID-19.

V and J are TRBV10-3 and TRBJ1-1; D is possibly TRBD1 (5 bases). V was trimmed by 6 bases and J by 1 base, leaving 9 bases between them. Germline V lookup: CDR1 ENHRY, CDR2 SYGVKD. The CDR3 totals 13 residues. The CDR3 sequence: CAIRTDKNTEAFF. The DNA of the CDR3 is TGTGCCATCAGGACGGACAAGAACACTGAAGCTTTCTTT.

This rearrangement joins TRBV13 to TRBJ2-1; 9 nucleotides agree with TRBD2. V shed 1 base, J shed 7 bases, and the junction held 8 bases outside the gene matches. This CDR3 is built from 16 residues. From germline, CDR1 is PRHDT and CDR2 FYEKMQ (reference sequence). The CDR3 sequence: CASSLAASGARNEQFF. The CDR3 coding sequence is TGTGCCAGCAGCTTAGCTGCTAGCGGGGCCAGGAATGAGCAGTTCTTC.